The 17 T cell receptor beta chains presented below share a single source sample, sequenced in a study of beta chain features in type 1 diabetes. Study findings and constraints: Patients with Type 1 diabetes showed moderately but significantly shorter TCRB CDR3s in all four CD4+ subsets.

Sequenced material consisted of expressed TCRB transcripts (all of the isolated RNA was reverse transcribed). The table came from immunoSEQ multiplex PCR; TCRdb's copy has only in-frame clones and leaves some out. The sample records under 300,000 clones, over 11% being singletons. No antigen has been assigned to these receptors. Sequenced input: naive CD4+ T cells from blood. All receptors derive from a man aged 25-40 years with type 1 diabetes.

This sequence joins TRBV4-1 and TRBJ2-5; 8 bases are a match to TRBD2. The germline V gene encodes CDR1 MGHRA and CDR2 YSYEKL. The CDR3 covers 16 residues. The V gene end was trimmed by 3 bases and the J gene end by 2 bases; junction bases not matched to a gene: 8. This CDR3 is CASSQPGLGKQETQYF. In DNA, the CDR3 is TGCGCCAGCAGCCAGCCGGGACTAGGGAAGCAAGAGACCCAGTACTTC.

The V and J genes are TRBV9 and TRBJ2-2, with 10 bases aligning to TRBD2. The CDR3 runs 15 residues. Per the germline V gene, CDR1 is SGDLS and CDR2 is YYNGEE. Trimming cost V 1 base and J 7 bases; bases outside gene matches: 4. CDR3 in DNA: TGTGCCAGCAGCGTACAGTGGACTAGCGGCGGGGAGCTGTTTTTT. It yields the protein CASSVQWTSGGELFF.

V gene TRBV30 combines with J gene TRBJ1-6; a weak D match, TRBD1 (6 bases). V shed 1 base and J shed 5 bases, with 15 bases lying between them. CDR3 length: 16 amino acids. The germline V gene encodes CDR1 GTSNPN and CDR2 SVGIG (reference sequence). CDR3 DNA: TGTGCCTGGAGTGCACCGACAGGAAACAATAATTCACCCCTCCACTTT. Protein product: CAWSAPTGNNNSPLHF.

The sample holds a few counts of this clone. The chain links TRBV6-5 to TRBJ2-1, with unresolved D. V lost 8 bases to trimming and J lost 5 bases, with 7 bases between them. Germline V lookup: CDR1 MNHEY, CDR2 SVGAGI. CDR3 length: 11 residues. The CDR3 spells CASWRNNEQFF. The CDR3 DNA sequence: TGTGCCAGCTGGCGGAACAATGAGCAGTTCTTC.

This clone was observed a handful of times. V is TRBV5-1 and J is TRBJ2-5, with D perhaps TRBD1 (6 bases). CDR3 length: 15 amino acids. The V end was cut by 4 bases, the J end by 4 bases, with 17 bases between. CDR1 SGHRS and CDR2 YFSETQ come from the germline V gene. The CDR3 loop is CASSMSRGFGETQYF. Here the CDR3 DNA reads TGCGCCAGCAGCATGTCCAGGGGTTTCGGAGAGACCCAGTACTTC.

The rearrangement joins TRBV18 to TRBJ1-4; D is possibly TRBD1 (5 bases). V lost 3 bases and J lost 3, with 20 bases in between. This CDR3 is built from 18 residues. CDR1 is KGHSH, CDR2 LQKENI, per germline. CDR3 DNA: TGTGCCAGCTCACCCCAGGGCGTCAGTCTAATGGCTAATGAAAAACTGTTTTTT. It specifies CASSPQGVSLMANEKLFF.

The chain has TRBV28 and TRBJ1-1, with 7 bases fitting TRBD1. The V segment lost 7 bases and the J segment 3 bases; nucleotides outside the gene matches: 17. This CDR3 has 17 amino acids. Germline CDR1 reads MDHEN; CDR2 reads SYDVKM. The CDR3 loop reads CASNLGTAYPIDTEAFF. DNA for the CDR3: TGTGCCAGCAACCTCGGGACAGCCTACCCAATCGACACTGAAGCTTTCTTT.

This clone was seen a few times. The CDR3 here is CASSSVFPGGTGYTDTQYF. DNA of the CDR3: TGTGCCAGCAGTTCCGTTTTCCCCGGGGGGACAGGATACACAGATACGCAGTATTTT. The chain links TRBV7-2 to TRBJ2-3; a weak D match, TRBD1 (8 bases). The V gene lost 6 bases and the J gene lost 2 bases, with 27 bases spanning the gap. The CDR3 loop spans 19 amino acids. Per germline, CDR1 SGHTA and CDR2 FQGNSA. Supplemented by reference TRBV7-2 and TRBJ2-3, the full variable domain reads GAGVSQSPSNKVTEKGKDVELRCDPISGHTALYWYRQSLGQGLEFLIYFQGNSAPDKSGLPSDRFSAERTGGSVSTLTIQRTQQEDSAVYLCASSSVFPGGTGYTDTQYFGPGTRLTVL.

The chain employs TRBV4-1 and TRBJ1-2; D ambiguous. Trimming cost V 1 base and J 4 bases, with 13 bases left between them. The germline V gene has CDR1 MGHRA and CDR2 YSYEKL. The CDR3 contains 15 residues. The CDR3 sequence: CASSQGSTGSYGYTF. The CDR3 coding sequence is TGCGCCAGCAGCCAAGGTTCCACTGGGAGCTATGGCTACACCTTC.

The J gene is TRBJ2-1, the V gene TRBV5-1; TRBD1 matches at 12 bases. With V trimmed by 0 bases and J by 2 bases, 6 bases remained unmatched. The CDR3 extends over 18 amino acids. From germline, CDR1 is SGHRS and CDR2 YFSETQ. The CDR3: CASSLEGTGGFAYNEQFF. The CDR3 DNA reads as TGCGCCAGCAGCTTGGAGGGGACAGGGGGCTTCGCCTACAATGAGCAGTTCTTC. Full variable domain (rest looked up from reference TRBV5-1 and TRBJ2-1): KAGVTQTPRYLIKTRGQQVTLSCSPISGHRSVSWYQQTPGQGLQFLFEYFSETQRNKGNFPGRFSGRQFSNSRSEMNVSTLELGDSALYLCASSLEGTGGFAYNEQFFGPGTRLTVL.

This clone was picked up a small number of times. The chain links TRBV6-5 to TRBJ2-1; 8 positions match TRBD2. Germline V gives CDR1 MNHEY, CDR2 SVGAGI. The ends lost 8 bases at V and 2 bases at J; junction bases unmatched: 2. The CDR3 extends over 13 amino acids. The CDR3 sequence is CASRGGTYNEQFF. In DNA, the CDR3 is TGTGCCAGCCGGGGGGGGACCTACAATGAGCAGTTCTTC.

V usage is TRBV29-1 and J usage is TRBJ2-7; D might be TRBD2 (6 bases). Germline V gene data show CDR1 as SQVTM and CDR2 as ANQGSEA. The V gene lost 8 bases and the J gene lost 6 bases, with 20 bases spanning the gap. CDR3 length: 13 residues. The CDR3 reads CSIDALASGEQYF. The CDR3 region has the DNA TGCAGCATCGATGCCCTAGCGAGCGGCGAGCAGTACTTC.

This clone showed up just a few times. The chain employs TRBV9 and TRBJ2-1; TRBD2 aligns across 9 bases. J lost 8 bases, V lost 3 bases, and 6 bases had no gene match. The CDR3 runs 14 residues. Germline V gene data show CDR1 as SGDLS and CDR2 as YYNGEE. The CDR3, as DNA: TGTGCCAGCAGCGCCACTCTAGCGGGGTATGAGCAGTTCTTC. Translated: CASSATLAGYEQFF.

This clone was seen a few times. This chain links TRBV28 with TRBJ2-7, with D possibly TRBD1 on 6 matching bases. CDR1 and CDR2 from the germline V gene are MDHEN and SYDVKM. CDR3 size: 14 residues. Trimming stripped 4 bases from V and 3 bases from J, with 13 bases between. CDR3 nucleotide sequence: TGTGCCAGCAGTTATCTGGACAGCAACTACGAGCAGTACTTC. Amino acid sequence: CASSYLDSNYEQYF. The full variable domain, with the rest looked up from reference TRBV28 and TRBJ2-7, is DVKVTQSSRYLVKRTGEKVFLECVQDMDHENMFWYRQDPGLGLRLIYFSYDVKMKEKGDIPEGYSVSREKKERFSLILESASTNQTSMYLCASSYLDSNYEQYFGPGTRLTVT.

The chain links TRBV18 to TRBJ1-1; 8 nucleotides align to TRBD1. Germline V CDR1 and CDR2: KGHSH, LQKENI. There are 15 residues in the CDR3. Trimming cost V 3 bases and J 4 bases; bases outside gene matches: 7. Here the CDR3 DNA reads TGTGCCAGCTCACCGGTCGGCGGACAGGGCACTGAAGCTTTCTTT. Translation: CASSPVGGQGTEAFF.

The chain joins TRBV29-1 to TRBJ2-2, with D hard to call. CDR3 length: 13 residues. Per the germline V gene, CDR1 is SQVTM and CDR2 is ANQGSEA. The V end was cut by 2 bases, the J end by 1 base, with 5 bases between. The CDR3, as DNA: TGCAGCGTTGAATCAGGGAACACCGGGGAGCTGTTTTTT. Protein product: CSVESGNTGELFF.

The chain is built from TRBV7-9 and TRBJ2-1; D ambiguous. The CDR3 is 12 amino acids. Germline V gene lookup returns CDR1 SEHNR and CDR2 FQNEAQ (reference sequence). V was cut by 5 bases and J by 10 bases, with 12 bases left in between. The CDR3 loop is CASSPDEREQFF. The CDR3 bases are TGTGCCAGCAGCCCCGATGAGAGGGAGCAGTTCTTC.